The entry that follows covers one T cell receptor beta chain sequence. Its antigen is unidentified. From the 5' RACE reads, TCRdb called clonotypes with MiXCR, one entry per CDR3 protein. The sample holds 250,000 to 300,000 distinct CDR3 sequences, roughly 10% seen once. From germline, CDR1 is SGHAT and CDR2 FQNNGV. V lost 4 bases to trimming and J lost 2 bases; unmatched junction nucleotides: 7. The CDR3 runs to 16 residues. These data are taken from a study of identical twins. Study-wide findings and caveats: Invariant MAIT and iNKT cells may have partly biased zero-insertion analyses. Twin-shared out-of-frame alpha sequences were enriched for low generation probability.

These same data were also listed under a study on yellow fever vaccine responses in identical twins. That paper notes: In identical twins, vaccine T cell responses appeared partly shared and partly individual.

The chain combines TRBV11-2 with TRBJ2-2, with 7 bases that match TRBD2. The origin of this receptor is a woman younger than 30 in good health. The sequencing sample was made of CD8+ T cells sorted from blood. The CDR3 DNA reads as TGTGCCAGCAGCTCGCTAGCGGAGATCAACACCGGGGAGCTGTTTTTT. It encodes CASSSLAEINTGELFF.